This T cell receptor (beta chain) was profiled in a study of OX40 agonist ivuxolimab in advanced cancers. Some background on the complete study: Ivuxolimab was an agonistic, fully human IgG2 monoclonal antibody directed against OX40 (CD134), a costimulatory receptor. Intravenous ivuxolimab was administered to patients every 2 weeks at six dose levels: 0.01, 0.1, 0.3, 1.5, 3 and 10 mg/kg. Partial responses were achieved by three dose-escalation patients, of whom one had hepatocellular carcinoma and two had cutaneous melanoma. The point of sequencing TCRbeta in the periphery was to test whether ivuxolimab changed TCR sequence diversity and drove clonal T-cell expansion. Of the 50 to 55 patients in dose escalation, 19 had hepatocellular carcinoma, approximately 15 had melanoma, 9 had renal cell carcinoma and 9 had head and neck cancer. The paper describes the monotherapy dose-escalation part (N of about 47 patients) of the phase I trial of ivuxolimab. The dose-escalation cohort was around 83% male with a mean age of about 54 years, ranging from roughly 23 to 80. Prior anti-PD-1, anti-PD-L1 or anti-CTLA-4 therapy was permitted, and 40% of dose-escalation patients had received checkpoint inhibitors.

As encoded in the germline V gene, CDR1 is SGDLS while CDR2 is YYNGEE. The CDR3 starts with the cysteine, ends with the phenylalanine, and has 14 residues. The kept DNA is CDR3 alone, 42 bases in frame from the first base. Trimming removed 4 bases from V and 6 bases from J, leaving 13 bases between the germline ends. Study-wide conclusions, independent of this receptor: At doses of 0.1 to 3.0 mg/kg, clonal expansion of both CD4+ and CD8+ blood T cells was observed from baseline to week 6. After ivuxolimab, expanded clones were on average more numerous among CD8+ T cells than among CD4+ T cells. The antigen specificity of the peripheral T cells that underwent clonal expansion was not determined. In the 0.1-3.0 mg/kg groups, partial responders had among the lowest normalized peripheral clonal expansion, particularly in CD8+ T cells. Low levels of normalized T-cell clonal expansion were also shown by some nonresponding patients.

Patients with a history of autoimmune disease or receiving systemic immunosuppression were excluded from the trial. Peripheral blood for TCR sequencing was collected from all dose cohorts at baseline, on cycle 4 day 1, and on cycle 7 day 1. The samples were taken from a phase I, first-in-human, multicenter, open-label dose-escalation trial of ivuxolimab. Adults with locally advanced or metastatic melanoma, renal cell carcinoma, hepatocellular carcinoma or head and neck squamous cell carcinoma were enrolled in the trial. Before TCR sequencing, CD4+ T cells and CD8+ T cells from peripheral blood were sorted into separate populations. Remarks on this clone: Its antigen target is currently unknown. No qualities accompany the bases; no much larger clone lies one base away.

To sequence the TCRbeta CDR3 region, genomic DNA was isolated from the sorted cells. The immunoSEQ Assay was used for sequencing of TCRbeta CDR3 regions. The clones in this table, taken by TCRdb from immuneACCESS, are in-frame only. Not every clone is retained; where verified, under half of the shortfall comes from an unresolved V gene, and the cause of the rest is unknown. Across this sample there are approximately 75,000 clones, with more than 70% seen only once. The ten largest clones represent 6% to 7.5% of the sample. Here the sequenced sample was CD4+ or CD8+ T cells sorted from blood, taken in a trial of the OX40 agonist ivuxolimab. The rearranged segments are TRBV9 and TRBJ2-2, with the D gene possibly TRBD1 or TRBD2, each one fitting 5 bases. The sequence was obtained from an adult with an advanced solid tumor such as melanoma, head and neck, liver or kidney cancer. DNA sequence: TGTGCCAGCAGCCCGAGGGGCGGCCCCGGGGAGCTGTTTTTT. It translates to CASSPRGGPGELFF.